Reported below is one T cell receptor (beta chain). In TCRdb, the reads were re-called with MiXCR into one record per CDR3 protein. The sample has fewer than 700,000 distinct CDR3 sequences; more than 20% are singletons. This record comes from a study of T cell repertoires in cytomegalovirus infection. The sample was CD8+ T cells from PBMCs. The sequence derives from a human donor in good health (CMV status not recorded). Some clones in this sample may be carry-over from other donors' samples.

As DNA, the CDR3 is TGTGCCAGCACGACTAGCGGGGCCACAGATACGCAGTATTTT. It encodes CASTTSGATDTQYF. This sequence joins TRBV6-6 and TRBJ2-3, with TRBD2 identical over 11 bases. CDR3 length: 14 residues. V lost 7 bases and J lost 2; bases outside the gene matches: 2. Germline CDR1 and CDR2: MNHNY and SVGAGI (reference sequence).